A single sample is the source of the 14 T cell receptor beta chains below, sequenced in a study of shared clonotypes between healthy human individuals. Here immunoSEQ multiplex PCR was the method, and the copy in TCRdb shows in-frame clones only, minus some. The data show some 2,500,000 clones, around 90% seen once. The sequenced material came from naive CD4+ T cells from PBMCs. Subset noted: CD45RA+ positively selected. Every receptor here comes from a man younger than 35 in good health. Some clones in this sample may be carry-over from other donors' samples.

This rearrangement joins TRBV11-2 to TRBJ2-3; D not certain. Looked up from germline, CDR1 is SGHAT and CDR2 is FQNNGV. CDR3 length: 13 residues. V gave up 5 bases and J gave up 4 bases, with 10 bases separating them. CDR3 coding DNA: TGTGCCAGCAGCCACCGGTGGGCAGATACGCAGTATTTT. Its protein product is CASSHRWADTQYF.

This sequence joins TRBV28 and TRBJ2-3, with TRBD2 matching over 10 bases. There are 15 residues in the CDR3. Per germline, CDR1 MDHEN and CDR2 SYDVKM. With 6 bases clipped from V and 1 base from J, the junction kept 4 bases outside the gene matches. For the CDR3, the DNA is TGTGCCAGCAGGGCCAGCGGGGGGGGCACAGATACGCAGTATTTT. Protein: CASRASGGGTDTQYF.

CDR3 in amino acids: CATSRDSSRGPYEQYF. The CDR3 DNA follows: TGTGCCACCAGCAGAGACTCCTCTAGGGGCCCCTACGAGCAGTACTTC. The chain couples TRBV15 to TRBJ2-7, with a tentative D call TRBD1 (5 bases). The CDR3 is 16 residues long. Per germline, CDR1 LNHNV and CDR2 YYDKDF (reference sequence). Trimming stripped 0 bases from V and 2 bases from J, with 14 bases between.

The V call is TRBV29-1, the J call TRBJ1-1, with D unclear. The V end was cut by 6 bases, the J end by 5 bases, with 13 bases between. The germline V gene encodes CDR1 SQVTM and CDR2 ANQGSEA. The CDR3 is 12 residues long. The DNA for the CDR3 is TGCAGCGTGGCGGGCCCCGCGACTGAAGCTTTCTTT. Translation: CSVAGPATEAFF.

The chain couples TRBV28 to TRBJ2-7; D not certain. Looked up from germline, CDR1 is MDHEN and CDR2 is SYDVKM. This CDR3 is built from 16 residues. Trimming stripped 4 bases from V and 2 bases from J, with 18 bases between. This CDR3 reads CASSSPPRQRTYEQYF. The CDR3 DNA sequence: TGTGCCAGCAGTTCCCCCCCCAGGCAGAGGACCTACGAGCAGTACTTC. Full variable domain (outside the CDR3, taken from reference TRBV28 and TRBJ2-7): DVKVTQSSRYLVKRTGEKVFLECVQDMDHENMFWYRQDPGLGLRLIYFSYDVKMKEKGDIPEGYSVSREKKERFSLILESASTNQTSMYLCASSSPPRQRTYEQYFGPGTRLTVT.

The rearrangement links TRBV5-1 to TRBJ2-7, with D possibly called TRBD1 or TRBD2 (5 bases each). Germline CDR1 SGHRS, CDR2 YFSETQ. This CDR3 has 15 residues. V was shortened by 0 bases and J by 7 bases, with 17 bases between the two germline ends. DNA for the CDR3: TGCGCCAGCAGCTTGGCCGGGACGGGTCCTCAAGAGCAGTACTTC. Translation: CASSLAGTGPQEQYF.

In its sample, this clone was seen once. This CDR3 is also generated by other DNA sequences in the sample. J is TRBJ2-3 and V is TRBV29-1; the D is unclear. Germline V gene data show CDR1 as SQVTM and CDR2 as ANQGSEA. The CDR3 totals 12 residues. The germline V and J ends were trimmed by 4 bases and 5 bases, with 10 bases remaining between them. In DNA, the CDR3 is TGCAGCGTTGTTGGACCTGGAGATACGCAGTATTTT. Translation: CSVVGPGDTQYF.

In DNA, the CDR3 is TGTGCCAGCAGCGCACGATCATCCTATGGCTACACCTTC. Translated, it gives CASSARSSYGYTF. The V call is TRBV11-2, the J call TRBJ1-2; no definite D call. The CDR3 is 13 amino acids. Germline V gives CDR1 SGHAT, CDR2 FQNNGV. V lost 5 bases and J lost 4, with 11 bases in between.

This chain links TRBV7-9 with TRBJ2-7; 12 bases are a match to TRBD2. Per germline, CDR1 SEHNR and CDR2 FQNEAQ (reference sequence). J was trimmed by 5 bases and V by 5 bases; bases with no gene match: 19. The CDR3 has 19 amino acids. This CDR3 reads CASSPGWTARLAGEDEQYF. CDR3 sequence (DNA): TGTGCCAGCAGCCCTGGGTGGACGGCCCGACTAGCGGGAGAGGACGAGCAGTACTTC.

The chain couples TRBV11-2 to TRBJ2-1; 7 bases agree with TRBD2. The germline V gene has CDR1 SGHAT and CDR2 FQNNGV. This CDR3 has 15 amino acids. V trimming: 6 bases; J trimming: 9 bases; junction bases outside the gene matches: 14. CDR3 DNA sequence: TGTGCCAGCAGAAAGCTAGCGGACCGCACCCCTGAGCAGTTCTTC. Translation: CASRKLADRTPEQFF.

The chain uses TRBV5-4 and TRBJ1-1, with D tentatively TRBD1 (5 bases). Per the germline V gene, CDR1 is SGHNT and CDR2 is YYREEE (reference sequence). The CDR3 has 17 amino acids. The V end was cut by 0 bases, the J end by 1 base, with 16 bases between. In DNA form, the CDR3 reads TGTGCCAGCAGCTTGGATCCCACAGGAGGACCGAACACTGAAGCTTTCTTT. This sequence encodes CASSLDPTGGPNTEAFF.

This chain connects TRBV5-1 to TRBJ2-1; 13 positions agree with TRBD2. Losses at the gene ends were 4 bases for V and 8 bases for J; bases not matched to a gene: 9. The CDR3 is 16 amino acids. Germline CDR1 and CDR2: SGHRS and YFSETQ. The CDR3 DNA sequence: TGCGCCAGCAGCCGCGGACTAGCGGGAGTTGTGCATGAGCAGTTCTTC. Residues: CASSRGLAGVVHEQFF.

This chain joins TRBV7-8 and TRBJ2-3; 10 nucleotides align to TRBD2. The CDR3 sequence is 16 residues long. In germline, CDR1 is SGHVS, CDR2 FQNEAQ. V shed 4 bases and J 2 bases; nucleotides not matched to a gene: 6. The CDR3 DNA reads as TGTGCCAGCAGCTACCTAGCGGGAGCTGCCACAGATACGCAGTATTTT. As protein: CASSYLAGAATDTQYF.

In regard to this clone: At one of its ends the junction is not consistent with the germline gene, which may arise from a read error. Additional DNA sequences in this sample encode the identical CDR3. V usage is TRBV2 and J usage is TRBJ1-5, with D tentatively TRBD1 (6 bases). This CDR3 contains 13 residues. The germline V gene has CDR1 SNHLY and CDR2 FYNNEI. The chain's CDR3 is CASRRGGNQPQHF. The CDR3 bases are TGTGCCAGCAGGAGGGGGGGCAACCAGCCCCAGCATTTT.